This is a list of T cell receptor beta chains from one sample in a study of blood T cell repertoires in COVID-19. Sequencing was performed with immunoSEQ multiplex PCR; in TCRdb, only in-frame clones are kept and a portion is missing. The data hold 140,000 or so clones, with about 87% observed a single time. Sequencing was carried out using peripheral blood. These receptors were taken from a human donor with COVID-19, enrolled during active disease. The donor label of this sample is uncertain. CDR3s include the opening cysteine and the closing phenylalanine or tryptophan. The D gene is left open where the match is weak. Clone size, where shown, is once, few, many, or a class for clones that have expanded.

NA	TRBV7-2	14	NA	TRBJ2-5	TGTGCCAGCAGCTTAAACAGCGGACAAGAGACCCAGTACTTC	CASSLNSGQETQYF
NA	TRBV6-5	15	TRBD1	TRBJ1-2	TGTGCCAGCAGTTACAGTGGGACAGGGGCCTATGGCTACACCTTC	CASSYSGTGAYGYTF
once	TRBV19	15	TRBD1	TRBJ1-5	TGTGCCAGTAGTCAAGACAGGGAGAGGTATCAGCCCCAGCATTTT	CASSQDRERYQPQHF
NA	TRBV19	16	TRBD1	TRBJ1-1	TGTGCCAGTAGCGGACAGGGTCGTCGCTACGGGACTGAAGCTTTCTTT	CASSGQGRRYGTEAFF
few	TRBV4-1	15	NA	TRBJ1-1	TGCGCCAGCAGCCATGAGCCGTTAGGGGGCACTGAAGCTTTCTTT	CASSHEPLGGTEAFF
once	TRBV5-1	14	NA	TRBJ2-1	TGCGCCAGCAGCGGAGGGAGCTCCTACAATGAGCAGTTCTTC	CASSGGSSYNEQFF
NA	TRBV7-3	15	TRBD1	TRBJ2-7	TGTGCCAGCAGCTTAACGGGACAGGGGACCTACGAGCAGTACTTC	CASSLTGQGTYEQYF
few	TRBV9	14	TRBD1	TRBJ1-2	TGTGCCAGCAGCGGATACAGGGGAAACTATGGCTACACCTTC	CASSGYRGNYGYTF
NA	TRBV18	14	NA	TRBJ2-5	TGTGCCAGCTCACCGTGGGGCCACCAAGAGACCCAGTACTTC	CASSPWGHQETQYF
NA	TRBV28	11	NA	TRBJ1-2	TGTGCCAGCGGGGGGGAGGATGGCTACACCTTC	CASGGEDGYTF
once	TRBV6-5	14	TRBD1	TRBJ2-2	TGTGCCAGCAGCACAAGCCCGCGACAGGGCTTGCTGTTTTTT	CASSTSPRQGLLFF
NA	TRBV19	12	NA	TRBJ2-5	TGTGCCAGTAGTATACAGCAAGAGACCCAGTACTTC	CASSIQQETQYF
NA	TRBV2	14	NA	TRBJ1-1	TGTGCCAGCATCTTGCAGGCCCTGAACACTGAAGCTTTCTTT	CASILQALNTEAFF
NA	TRBV6-5	14	NA	TRBJ1-4	TGTGCCAGCACTACACAGGGTCCTAATGAAAAACTGTTTTTT	CASTTQGPNEKLFF
NA	TRBV7-9	16	NA	TRBJ2-1	TGTGCCAGCAGCTTAAGTCTCGGGGAGGTGGACAATGAGCAGTTCTTC	CASSLSLGEVDNEQFF
NA	TRBV5-5	14	NA	TRBJ1-4	TGTGCCAGCAGCTTGGGATCAGGTACCGAAAAACTGTTTTTT	CASSLGSGTEKLFF
NA	TRBV28	13	NA	TRBJ2-5	TGTGCCAGCAGTGACGGTAGCATCGAGACCCAGTACTTC	CASSDGSIETQYF
once	TRBV12-3/TRBV12-4	12	TRBD1	TRBJ2-7	TGTGCCAGCAGACGACGACAGGGAGAGCAGTACTTC	CASRRRQGEQYF
NA	TRBV6-5	14	NA	TRBJ1-4	TGTGCCAGCGGACTGGACAGATCTAATGAAAAACTGTTTTTT	CASGLDRSNEKLFF
NA	TRBV5-4	16	TRBD1	TRBJ1-2	TGTGCCAGCAGCTTGCCGGCGGCAGGGGGCCGGTATGGCTACACCTTC	CASSLPAAGGRYGYTF
few	TRBV4-1	15	TRBD1	TRBJ2-7	TGCGCCAGCAGCCCAGGACAGGGGGCCACCTACGAGCAGTACTTC	CASSPGQGATYEQYF
NA	TRBV7-3	13	NA	TRBJ1-2	TGTGCCAGCCGAGCCCGGACATTCGATGGCTACACCTTC	CASRARTFDGYTF
NA	TRBV6-5	13	NA	TRBJ2-7	TGTGCCAGCAACAAGGACAGCTCCTACGAGCAGTACTTC	CASNKDSSYEQYF
NA	TRBV2	15	TRBD1	TRBJ1-4	TGTGCCAGCAGTGATATGGGACAGGGTCTTGAAAAACTGTTTTTT	CASSDMGQGLEKLFF
NA	TRBV28	12	NA	TRBJ1-2	TGTGCCAGCAGTTTCAGGGACTATGGCTACACCTTC	CASSFRDYGYTF
NA	TRBV19	13	NA	TRBJ2-5	TGTGCCAGTAAGCAAGGGGGTGGCGAGACCCAGTACTTC	CASKQGGGETQYF
NA	TRBV19	16	NA	TRBJ1-2	TGTGCCAGTAGTCACCGCAAGCCCGTCAATATCTATGGCTACACCTTC	CASSHRKPVNIYGYTF
once	TRBV19	15	TRBD2	TRBJ2-5	TGTGCCAGTAGTGGGGGACTAGCGGGGGAAGAGACCCAGTACTTC	CASSGGLAGEETQYF